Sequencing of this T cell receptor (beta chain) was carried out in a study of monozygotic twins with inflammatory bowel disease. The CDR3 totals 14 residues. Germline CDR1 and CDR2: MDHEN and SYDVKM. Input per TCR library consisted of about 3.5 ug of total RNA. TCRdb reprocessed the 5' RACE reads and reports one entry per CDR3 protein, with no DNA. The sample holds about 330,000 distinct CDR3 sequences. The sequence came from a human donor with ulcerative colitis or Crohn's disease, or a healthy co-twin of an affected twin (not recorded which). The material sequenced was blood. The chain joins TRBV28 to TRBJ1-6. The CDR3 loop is CASWTALYNSPLHF.